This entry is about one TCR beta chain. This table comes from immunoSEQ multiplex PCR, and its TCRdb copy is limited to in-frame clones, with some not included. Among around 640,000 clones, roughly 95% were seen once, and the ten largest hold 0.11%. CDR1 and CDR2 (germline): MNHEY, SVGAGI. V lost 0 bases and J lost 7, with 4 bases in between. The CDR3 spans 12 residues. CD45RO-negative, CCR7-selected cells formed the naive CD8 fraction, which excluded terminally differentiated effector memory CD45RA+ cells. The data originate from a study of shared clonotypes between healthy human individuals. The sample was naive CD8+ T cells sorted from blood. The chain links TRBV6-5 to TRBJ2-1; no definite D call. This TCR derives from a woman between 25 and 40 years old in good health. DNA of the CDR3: TGTGCCAGCAGTTACTCGCCGAATGAGCAGTTCTTC. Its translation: CASSYSPNEQFF.